The rows below give T cell receptor beta chains drawn from one sample of a study of CD4 T cells in relation to SARS-CoV-2 and coronaviruses. The antigens for these receptors are not known. Measured with immunoSEQ multiplex PCR; TCRdb has only the in-frame clones, and not every one. Here the sample spans just under 20,000 clones, just under 75% being singletons. The sample taken for sequencing was CD4+ T cells from PBMCs, cultured in vitro. The receptors originated from a human donor in good health. Both conserved end residues are part of each CDR3. D genes are given only for firm matches. For some rows the clone size is stated as once, few or many, or as a class when expanded; others skip it.

D | J | size | V | DNA | CDR3
- | TRBJ1-2 | - | TRBV3-1/TRBV3-2 | TGTGCCAGCAGCCAAGAATCGGCCGGTCTGAACTATGGCTACACCTTC | CASSQESAGLNYGYTF
TRBD2 | TRBJ2-5 | - | TRBV6-5 | TGTGCCAGCATCAGACTAGCGGGAGGGGAGACCCAGTACTTC | CASIRLAGGETQYF
- | TRBJ2-2 | - | TRBV29-1 | TGCAGCGCCGCACAAGACAGGTACACCGGGGAGCTGTTTTTT | CSAAQDRYTGELFF
TRBD1 | TRBJ1-1 | - | TRBV6-5 | TGTGCCAGCAATCCAGGGGGGAACACTGAAGCTTTCTTT | CASNPGGNTEAFF
TRBD1 | TRBJ1-2 | few | TRBV7-9 | TGTGCCAGCAGCCTAGAGGGGGCATATGGCTACACCTTC | CASSLEGAYGYTF
- | TRBJ2-5 | once | TRBV21-1 | TGTGCCAGCAGCAAACCGACAGGGTGTTTTTCAGAGACCCAGTACTTC | CASSKPTGCFSETQYF
- | TRBJ1-4 | few | TRBV6-2/TRBV6-3 | TGTGCCAGCAGTTTACCGGGCAGGACTAATGAAAAACTGTTTTTT | CASSLPGRTNEKLFF
TRBD2 | TRBJ2-1 | - | TRBV30 | TGTGCCTGGAGCGGGGAACGTAGCGGGAGAGGTGGTGAGCAGTTCTTC | CAWSGERSGRGGEQFF
- | TRBJ2-1 | - | TRBV21-1 | TGTGCCCGAGAGACCTACAATGAGCAGTTCTTC | CARETYNEQFF
- | TRBJ2-3 | once | TRBV19 | TGTGCCAGTAGTATAACTCCCCCCTGGCCAGATACGCAGTATTTT | CASSITPPWPDTQYF
- | TRBJ1-2 | few | TRBV5-4 | TGTGCCAGCAGCTCGTCTCCTGATAGGATTAACTATGGCTACACCTTC | CASSSSPDRINYGYTF
- | TRBJ2-7 | - | TRBV2 | TGTGCCAGCAGTGAACGGCCCCACGAGCAGTACTTC | CASSERPHEQYF
- | TRBJ2-3 | - | TRBV3-1/TRBV3-2 | TGTGCCAGCAGCCAAGATATCCCACCCGGAGGCACAGATACGCAGTATTTT | CASSQDIPPGGTDTQYF
- | TRBJ2-3 | - | TRBV6-2/TRBV6-3 | TGTGCCAGCAGTTATGGTCAGGGGTATGATACGCAGTATTTT | CASSYGQGYDTQYF
TRBD1 | TRBJ2-5 | - | TRBV7-2 | TGTGCCAGCAGCTTAAACAGGGGGCACCAAGAGACCCAGTACTTC | CASSLNRGHQETQYF
TRBD2 | TRBJ2-3 | - | TRBV2 | TGTGCCAGCAGTAGTCGACTAGCAGCAGATACGCAGTATTTT | CASSSRLAADTQYF
TRBD1 | TRBJ1-2 | few | TRBV4-1 | TGCGCCAGCAGCCCCTGGGGACAGAAAGACGGCTACACCTTC | CASSPWGQKDGYTF
- | TRBJ1-5 | few | TRBV19 | TGTGCCAGTAGTATAGATTTTCAGCAGCCCCAGCATTTT | CASSIDFQQPQHF
- | TRBJ2-7 | - | TRBV11-1 | TGTGCCAGCAGCTTGGGGGGAATAGCACGCGAGCAGTACTTC | CASSLGGIAREQYF
TRBD2 | TRBJ2-1 | once | TRBV12-5 | TGTGCTAGTGGTTCAAGCGGGGGGGCAATTGTTGAGCAGTTCTTC | CASGSSGGAIVEQFF
TRBD1 | TRBJ1-2 | - | TRBV5-5 | TGTGCCAGCAGCTTCTCCCAGGGGGACTATGGCTACACCTTC | CASSFSQGDYGYTF
- | TRBJ2-1 | - | TRBV25-1 | TGTGCCAACTCGACGTGGGGTCCCCCCTACAATGAGCAGTTCTTC | CANSTWGPPYNEQFF
- | TRBJ2-5 | - | TRBV30 | TGTGCCTGGTTCCGAGGGGTCGAGGGAGAGACCCAGTACTTC | CAWFRGVEGETQYF
TRBD1 | TRBJ1-5 | few | TRBV2 | TGTGCCAGCAGTGAAGGACAGGGGCGACAGCCCCAGCATTTT | CASSEGQGRQPQHF
TRBD2 | TRBJ2-7 | - | TRBV7-8 | TGTGCCAGCAGCCACGGGGGGGGGTACGAGCAGTACTTC | CASSHGGGYEQYF
- | TRBJ2-3 | - | TRBV3-1/TRBV3-2 | TGTGCCAGCAGCCAAGGCCCTTGGCAGGGGTTCACAGATACGCAGTATTTT | CASSQGPWQGFTDTQYF
TRBD1 | TRBJ1-1 | few | TRBV5-1 | TGCGCCAGCAGCTTGACAGGGGCCTCGGTCACTGAAGCTTTCTTT | CASSLTGASVTEAFF
TRBD2 | TRBJ2-1 | - | TRBV5-1 | TGCGCCAGCAGCAGCGGACTAGCGGGACGAGGGGGTGGGCAGTTCTTC | CASSSGLAGRGGGQFF
- | TRBJ2-7 | - | TRBV4-1 | TGCGCCAGCAGCCAATCCGCTGGGACACCATCCCGCGAGCAGTACTTC | CASSQSAGTPSREQYF
TRBD2 | TRBJ2-3 | - | TRBV7-6 | TGTGCCAGCAGCTTAGTAGCGGGGGGCATAACAGATACGCAGTATTTT | CASSLVAGGITDTQYF
TRBD1 | TRBJ2-1 | - | TRBV6-5 | TGTGCCAGCAGTTACCCCCGGACAGGCTCCTACAATGAGCAGTTCTTC | CASSYPRTGSYNEQFF
TRBD2 | TRBJ2-3 | - | TRBV5-4 | TGTGCCAGCAGTTCTCTAACGGGGGGTACGCAGTATTTT | CASSSLTGGTQYF
- | TRBJ1-2 | - | TRBV5-1 | TGCGCCAGCAGACAACAGAGAGGGGCGAACTATGGCTACACCTTC | CASRQQRGANYGYTF
- | TRBJ2-3 | - | TRBV19 | TGTGCCAGTAGTATAGGGGCGGGGGCTAGCACAGATACGCAGTATTTT | CASSIGAGASTDTQYF
- | TRBJ2-2 | - | TRBV11-3 | TGTGCCAGCAGCTTCCAGGAGAACACCGGGGAGCTGTTTTTT | CASSFQENTGELFF
- | TRBJ1-2 | - | TRBV2 | TGTGCCAGCAGTGAAGGGAATGGCTACACCTTC | CASSEGNGYTF
- | TRBJ1-3 | few | TRBV5-6 | TGTGCCAGCAGCCGGACCGGGCCACTACTACAATTCTCTGGAAACACCATATATTTT | CASSRTGPLLQFSGNTIYF
TRBD2 | TRBJ2-1 | few | TRBV7-7 | TGTGCTAGCAGCTTAAGTAGCGGGAGCGGGGTAAATGAGCAGTTCTTC | CASSLSSGSGVNEQFF
TRBD1 | TRBJ2-2 | few | TRBV7-3 | TGTGCCAGCAGCTCGGACAGGGTTGGGCTCGGGGAGCTGTTTTTT | CASSSDRVGLGELFF
TRBD2 | TRBJ2-1 | - | TRBV7-3 | TGTGCCAGCAGCTCCAGCGGGGGCCCCAATGAGCAGTTCTTC | CASSSSGGPNEQFF
- | TRBJ2-7 | - | TRBV7-5 | TGTGCCAGAGGTCGACTAGGCAGCTCCTACGAGCAGTACTTC | CARGRLGSSYEQYF
TRBD1 | TRBJ1-2 | - | TRBV4-3 | TGCGCCAGCAGCCAAGAGCAGGGGGGCTATGGCTACACCTTC | CASSQEQGGYGYTF
- | TRBJ2-3 | - | TRBV4-2 | TGTGCCAGCAGCCAAGGCGCGCGTGGAGATACGCAGTATTTT | CASSQGARGDTQYF
- | TRBJ1-4 | once | TRBV27 | TGTGCCAGCAAAAGGGTTGGGCAGGGGTCTGAAAAACTGTTTTTT | CASKRVGQGSEKLFF